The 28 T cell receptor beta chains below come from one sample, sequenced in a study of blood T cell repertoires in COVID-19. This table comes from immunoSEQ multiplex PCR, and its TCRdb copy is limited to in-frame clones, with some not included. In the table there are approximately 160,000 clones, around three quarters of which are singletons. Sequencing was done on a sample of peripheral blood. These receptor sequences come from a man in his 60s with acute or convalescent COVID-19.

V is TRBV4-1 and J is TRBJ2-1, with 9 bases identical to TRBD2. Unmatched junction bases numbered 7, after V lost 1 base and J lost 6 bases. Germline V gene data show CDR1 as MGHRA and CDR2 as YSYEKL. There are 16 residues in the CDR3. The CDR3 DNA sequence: TGCGCCAGCAGCCAAGTAAGGGCGGGGGGGGGCAATGAGCAGTTCTTC. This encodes CASSQVRAGGGNEQFF.

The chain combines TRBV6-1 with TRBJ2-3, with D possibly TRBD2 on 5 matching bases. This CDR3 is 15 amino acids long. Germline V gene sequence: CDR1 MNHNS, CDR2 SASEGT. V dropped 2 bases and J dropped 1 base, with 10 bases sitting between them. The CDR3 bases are TGTGCCAGCAGTGAATTCGGGCGGGGCACAGATACGCAGTATTTT. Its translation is CASSEFGRGTDTQYF.

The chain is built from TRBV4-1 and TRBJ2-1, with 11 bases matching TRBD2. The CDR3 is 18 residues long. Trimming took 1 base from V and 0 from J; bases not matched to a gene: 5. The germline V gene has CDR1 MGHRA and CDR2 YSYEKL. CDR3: CASSQGASGGSSYNEQFF. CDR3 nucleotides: TGCGCCAGCAGCCAAGGAGCTAGCGGGGGGAGCTCCTACAATGAGCAGTTCTTC.

CDR3 sequence reads: CASSQQGAYSYEQYF. CDR3 DNA sequence: TGTGCCAGCAGCCAACAGGGGGCATATTCCTACGAGCAGTACTTC. V and J are TRBV6-2 or TRBV6-3 and TRBJ2-7, with TRBD1 matching over 9 bases. The junction had 7 bases not matched to a gene; V was cut back by 6 bases and J by 1 base. CDR3 size: 15 residues. Germline-derived CDR1 and CDR2 are MNHEY and SVGEGT.

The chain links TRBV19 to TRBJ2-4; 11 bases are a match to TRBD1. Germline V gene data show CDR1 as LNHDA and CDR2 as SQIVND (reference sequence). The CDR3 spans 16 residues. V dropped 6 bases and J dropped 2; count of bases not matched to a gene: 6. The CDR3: CASRPGTGGSKNIQYF. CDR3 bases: TGTGCCAGTAGGCCCGGGACAGGGGGTTCCAAAAACATTCAGTACTTC.

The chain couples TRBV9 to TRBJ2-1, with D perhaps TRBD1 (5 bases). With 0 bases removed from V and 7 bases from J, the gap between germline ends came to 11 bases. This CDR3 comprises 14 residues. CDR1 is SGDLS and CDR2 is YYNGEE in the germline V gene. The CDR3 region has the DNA TGTGCCAGCAGCGTAGGGGCAGGGTTGAATGAGCAGTTCTTC. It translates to CASSVGAGLNEQFF.

The CDR3 protein is CASSVRSDRGDGYTF. The CDR3 DNA reads as TGTGCCAGCAGCGTACGGTCGGACAGGGGGGATGGCTACACCTTC. V gene TRBV9 combines with J gene TRBJ1-2; TRBD1 matches 10 bases. This CDR3 region has 15 residues. The germline V gene encodes CDR1 SGDLS and CDR2 YYNGEE. The junction had 6 bases not matched to a gene; V was cut back by 1 base and J by 6 bases.

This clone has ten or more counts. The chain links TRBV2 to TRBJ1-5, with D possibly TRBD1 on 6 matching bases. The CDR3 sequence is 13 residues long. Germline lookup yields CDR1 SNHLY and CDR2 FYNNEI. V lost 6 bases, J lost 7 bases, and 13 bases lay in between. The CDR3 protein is CASREGVRQPQHF. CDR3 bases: TGTGCCAGCAGAGAGGGGGTACGACAGCCCCAGCATTTT.

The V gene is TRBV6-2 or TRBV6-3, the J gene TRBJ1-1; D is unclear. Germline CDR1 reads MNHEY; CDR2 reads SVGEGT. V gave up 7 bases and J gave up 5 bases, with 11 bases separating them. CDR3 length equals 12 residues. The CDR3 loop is CASTPGGTEAFF. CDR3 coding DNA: TGTGCCAGCACCCCGGGCGGGACTGAAGCTTTCTTT.

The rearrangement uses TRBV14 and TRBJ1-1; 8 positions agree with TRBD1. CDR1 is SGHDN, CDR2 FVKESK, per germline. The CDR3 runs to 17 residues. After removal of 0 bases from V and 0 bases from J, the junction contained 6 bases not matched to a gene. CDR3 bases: TGTGCCAGCAGCCAAGATCCAAGACAGGGGATGAACACTGAAGCTTTCTTT. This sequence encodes CASSQDPRQGMNTEAFF.

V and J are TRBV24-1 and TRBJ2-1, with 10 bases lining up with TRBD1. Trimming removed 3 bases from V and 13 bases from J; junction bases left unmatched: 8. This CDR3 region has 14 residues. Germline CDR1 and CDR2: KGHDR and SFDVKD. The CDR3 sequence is CATSDVRQGAGQFF. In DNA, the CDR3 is TGTGCCACCAGTGATGTAAGACAGGGGGCGGGACAGTTCTTC.

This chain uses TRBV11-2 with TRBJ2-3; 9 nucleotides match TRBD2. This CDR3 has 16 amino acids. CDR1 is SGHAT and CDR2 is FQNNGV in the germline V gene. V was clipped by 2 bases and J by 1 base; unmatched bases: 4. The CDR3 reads CASSLYKRGGTDTQYF. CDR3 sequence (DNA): TGTGCCAGCAGCTTATATAAGCGGGGGGGCACAGATACGCAGTATTTT.

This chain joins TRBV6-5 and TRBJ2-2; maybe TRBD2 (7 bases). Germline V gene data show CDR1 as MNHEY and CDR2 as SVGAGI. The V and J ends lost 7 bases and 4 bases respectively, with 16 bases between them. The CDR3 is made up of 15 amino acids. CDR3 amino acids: CASIRGAAGTGELFF. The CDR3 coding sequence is TGTGCCAGCATCCGGGGGGCCGCCGGCACCGGGGAGCTGTTTTTT.

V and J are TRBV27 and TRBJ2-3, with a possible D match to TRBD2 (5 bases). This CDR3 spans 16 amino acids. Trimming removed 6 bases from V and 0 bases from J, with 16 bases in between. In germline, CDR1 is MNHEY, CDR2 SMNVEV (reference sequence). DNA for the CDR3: TGTGCCAGCAGCCCGCGGGCCCTTTCTAGCACAGATACGCAGTATTTT. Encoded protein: CASSPRALSSTDTQYF.

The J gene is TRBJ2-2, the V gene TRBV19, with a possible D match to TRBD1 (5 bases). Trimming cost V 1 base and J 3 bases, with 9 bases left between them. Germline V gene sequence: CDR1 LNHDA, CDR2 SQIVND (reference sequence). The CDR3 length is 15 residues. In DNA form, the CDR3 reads TGTGCCAGTAGTATAGGGGGCTCGGACACCGGGGAGCTGTTTTTT. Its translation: CASSIGGSDTGELFF. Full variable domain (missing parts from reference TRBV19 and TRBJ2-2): DGGITQSPKYLFRKEGQNVTLSCEQNLNHDAMYWYRQDPGQGLRLIYYSQIVNDFQKGDIAEGYSVSREKKESFPLTVTSAQKNPTAFYLCASSIGGSDTGELFFGEGSRLTVL.

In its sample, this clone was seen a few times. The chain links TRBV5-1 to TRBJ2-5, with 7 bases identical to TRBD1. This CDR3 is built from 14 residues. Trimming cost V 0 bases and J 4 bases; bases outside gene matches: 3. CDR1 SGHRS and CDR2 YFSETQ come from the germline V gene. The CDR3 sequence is CASSLAPGGETQYF. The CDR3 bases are TGCGCCAGCAGCTTGGCCCCAGGGGGAGAGACCCAGTACTTC. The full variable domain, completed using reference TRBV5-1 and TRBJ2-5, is KAGVTQTPRYLIKTRGQQVTLSCSPISGHRSVSWYQQTPGQGLQFLFEYFSETQRNKGNFPGRFSGRQFSNSRSEMNVSTLELGDSALYLCASSLAPGGETQYFGPGTRLLVL.

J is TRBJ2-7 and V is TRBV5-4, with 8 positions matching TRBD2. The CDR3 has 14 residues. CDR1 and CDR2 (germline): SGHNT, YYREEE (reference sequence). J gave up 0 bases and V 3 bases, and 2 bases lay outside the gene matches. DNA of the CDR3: TGTGCCAGCAGCTGGGGACTAGACTCCTACGAGCAGTACTTC. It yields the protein CASSWGLDSYEQYF.

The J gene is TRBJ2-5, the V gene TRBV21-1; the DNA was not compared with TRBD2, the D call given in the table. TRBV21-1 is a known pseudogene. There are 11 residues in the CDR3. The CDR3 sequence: CASSTRETQYF. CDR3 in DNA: TGTGCCAGCAGCACCCGAGAGACCCAGTACTTC.

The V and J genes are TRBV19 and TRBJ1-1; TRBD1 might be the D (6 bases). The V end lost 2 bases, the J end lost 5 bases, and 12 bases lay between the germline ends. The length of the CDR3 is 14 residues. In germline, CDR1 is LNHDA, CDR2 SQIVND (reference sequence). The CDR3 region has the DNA TGTGCCAGTAGTATACGCGGACAGATTACTGAAGCTTTCTTT. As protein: CASSIRGQITEAFF.

The CDR3 is CATSDLTGYEQFF. The DNA for the CDR3 is TGTGCCACCAGTGATTTGACGGGGTACGAGCAGTTCTTC. The V and J genes are TRBV24-1 and TRBJ2-1; D may be TRBD2 (5 bases). V lost 0 bases and J lost 10, with 9 bases in between. Per germline, CDR1 KGHDR and CDR2 SFDVKD. The length of the CDR3 is 13 residues.

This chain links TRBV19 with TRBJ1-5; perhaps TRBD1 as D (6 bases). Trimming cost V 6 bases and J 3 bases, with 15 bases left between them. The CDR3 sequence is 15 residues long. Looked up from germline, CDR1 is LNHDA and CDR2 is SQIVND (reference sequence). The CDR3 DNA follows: TGTGCCAGTAGAACCGGGACACCTATCAATCAGCCCCAGCATTTT. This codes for CASRTGTPINQPQHF.

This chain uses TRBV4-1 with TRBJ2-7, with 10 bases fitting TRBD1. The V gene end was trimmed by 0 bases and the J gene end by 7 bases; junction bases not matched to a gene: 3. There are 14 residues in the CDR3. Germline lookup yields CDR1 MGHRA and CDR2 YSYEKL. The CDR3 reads CASSQDAGQGEQYF. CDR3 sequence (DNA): TGCGCCAGCAGCCAAGATGCGGGACAGGGGGAGCAGTACTTC.

CDR3 in DNA: TGTGCCAGCAGCCAAGACAGGGTGGATTCACCCCTCCACTTT. Translated, it gives CASSQDRVDSPLHF. The chain employs TRBV3-1 (or the pseudogene TRBV3-2) and TRBJ1-6, with D perhaps TRBD1 (5 bases). The CDR3 has 14 amino acids. The germline gives CDR1 LGHDT, CDR2 YNNKEL (reference sequence). The ends were cut back, 0 bases at V and 8 bases at J, with 8 bases in the middle.

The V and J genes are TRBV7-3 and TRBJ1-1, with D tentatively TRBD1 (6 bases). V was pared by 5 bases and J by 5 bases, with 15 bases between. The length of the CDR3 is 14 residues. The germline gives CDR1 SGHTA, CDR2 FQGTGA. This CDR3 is CASSDSPGATEAFF. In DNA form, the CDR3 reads TGTGCCAGCAGCGACAGCCCAGGGGCGACTGAAGCTTTCTTT. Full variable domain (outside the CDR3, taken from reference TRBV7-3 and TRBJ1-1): GAGVSQTPSNKVTEKGKYVELRCDPISGHTALYWYRQSLGQGPEFLIYFQGTGAADDSGLPNDRFFAVRPEGSVSTLKIQRTERGDSAVYLCASSDSPGATEAFFGQGTRLTVV.

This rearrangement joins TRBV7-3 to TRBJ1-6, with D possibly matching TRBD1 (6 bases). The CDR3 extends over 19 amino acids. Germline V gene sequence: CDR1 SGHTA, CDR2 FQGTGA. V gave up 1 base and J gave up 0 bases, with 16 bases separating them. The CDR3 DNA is TGTGCCAGCAGCTTAAATGATGGGGACAAGAGCTCCTATAATTCACCCCTCCACTTT. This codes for CASSLNDGDKSSYNSPLHF.

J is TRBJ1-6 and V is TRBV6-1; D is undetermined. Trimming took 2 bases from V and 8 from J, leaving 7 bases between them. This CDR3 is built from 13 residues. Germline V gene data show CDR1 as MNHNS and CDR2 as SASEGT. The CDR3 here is CASSELRDSPLHF. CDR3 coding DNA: TGTGCCAGCAGTGAACTCCGCGATTCACCCCTCCACTTT.

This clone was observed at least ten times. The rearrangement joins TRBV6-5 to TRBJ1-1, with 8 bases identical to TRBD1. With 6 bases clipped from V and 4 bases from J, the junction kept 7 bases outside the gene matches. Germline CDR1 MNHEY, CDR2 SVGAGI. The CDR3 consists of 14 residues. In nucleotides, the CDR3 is TGTGCCAGCAGACCTCTGCAGGGGGCCACTGAAGCTTTCTTT. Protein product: CASRPLQGATEAFF.

Here the CDR3 reads CAISESGQGQDEQYF. DNA of the CDR3: TGTGCCATCAGTGAGTCGGGACAGGGGCAAGACGAGCAGTACTTC. This chain links TRBV10-3 with TRBJ2-7, with TRBD1 matching 10 bases. With 0 bases clipped from V and 5 bases from J, the junction kept 4 bases outside the gene matches. The CDR3 runs to 15 residues. Germline V gene data show CDR1 as ENHRY and CDR2 as SYGVKD.